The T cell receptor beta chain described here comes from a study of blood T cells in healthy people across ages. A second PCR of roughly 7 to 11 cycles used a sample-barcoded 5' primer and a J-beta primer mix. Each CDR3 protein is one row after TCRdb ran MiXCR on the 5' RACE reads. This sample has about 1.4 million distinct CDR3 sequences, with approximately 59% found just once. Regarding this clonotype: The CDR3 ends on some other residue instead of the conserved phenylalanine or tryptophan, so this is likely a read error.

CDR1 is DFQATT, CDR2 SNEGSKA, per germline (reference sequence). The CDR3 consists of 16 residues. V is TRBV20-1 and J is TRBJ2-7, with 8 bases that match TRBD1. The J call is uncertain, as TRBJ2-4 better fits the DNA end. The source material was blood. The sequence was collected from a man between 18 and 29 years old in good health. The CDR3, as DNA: TGCAGTGCTAGAGTGGACCCGGGACAGGCCGGAAACATTCAGTACTCC. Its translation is CSARVDPGQAGNIQYS.